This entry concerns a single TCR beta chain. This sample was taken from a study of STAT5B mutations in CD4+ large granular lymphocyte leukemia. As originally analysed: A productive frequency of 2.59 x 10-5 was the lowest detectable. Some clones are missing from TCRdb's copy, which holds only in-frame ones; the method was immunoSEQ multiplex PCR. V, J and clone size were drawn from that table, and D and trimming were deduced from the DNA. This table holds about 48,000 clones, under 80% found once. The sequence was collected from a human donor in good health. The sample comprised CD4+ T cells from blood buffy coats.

CDR3: CSVRTTGSGNTIYF. The CDR3, as DNA: TGCAGCGTCCGAACGACAGGGTCTGGAAACACCATATATTTT. The J gene is TRBJ1-3, the V gene TRBV29-1, with TRBD1 identical over 7 bases. The CDR3 totals 14 residues. Trimming cost V 6 bases and J 1 base; bases outside gene matches: 6. Germline V lookup: CDR1 SQVTM, CDR2 ANQGSEA. Using reference TRBV29-1 and TRBJ1-3 for the parts outside the CDR3, the full variable domain is SAVISQKPSRDICQRGTSLTIQCQVDSQVTMMFWYRQQPGQSLTLIATANQGSEATYESGFVIDKFPISRPNLTFSTLTVSNMSPEDSSIYLCSVRTTGSGNTIYFGEGSWLTVV.